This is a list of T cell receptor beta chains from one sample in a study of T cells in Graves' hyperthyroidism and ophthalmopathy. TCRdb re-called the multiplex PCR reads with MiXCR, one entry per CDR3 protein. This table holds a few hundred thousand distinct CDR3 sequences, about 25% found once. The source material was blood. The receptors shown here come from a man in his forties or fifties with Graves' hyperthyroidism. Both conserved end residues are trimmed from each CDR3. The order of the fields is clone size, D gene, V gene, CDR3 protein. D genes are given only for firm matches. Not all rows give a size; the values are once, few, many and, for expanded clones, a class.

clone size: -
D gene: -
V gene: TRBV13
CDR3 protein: ASSLGYDPEAF

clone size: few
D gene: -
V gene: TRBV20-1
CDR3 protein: SARVRGLGDQPQH

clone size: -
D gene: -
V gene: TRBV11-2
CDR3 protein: ASSLDFGNEQS

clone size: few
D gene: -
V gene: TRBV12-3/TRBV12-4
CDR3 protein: AITNVGDTIY

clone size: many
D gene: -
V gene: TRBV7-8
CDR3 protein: ASSLFTRGDNGYT

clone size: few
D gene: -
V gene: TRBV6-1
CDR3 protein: ASSEGVGQPQH

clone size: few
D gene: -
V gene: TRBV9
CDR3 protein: ASSVATGELF

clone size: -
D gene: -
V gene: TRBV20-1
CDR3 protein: SATAVALEPQH

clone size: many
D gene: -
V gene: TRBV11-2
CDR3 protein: ASSLTGNPMYTEAF

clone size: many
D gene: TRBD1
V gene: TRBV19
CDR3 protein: ASSIEGQLRRHYGYT

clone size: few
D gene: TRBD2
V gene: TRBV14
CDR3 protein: ASSQTSGRRPNEQF

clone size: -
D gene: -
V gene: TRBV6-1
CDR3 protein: ASRNRAARETQY

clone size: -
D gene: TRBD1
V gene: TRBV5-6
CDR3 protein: ASSSLDRVEETQY

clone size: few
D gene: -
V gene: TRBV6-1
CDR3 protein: ASSGRKGEETQY

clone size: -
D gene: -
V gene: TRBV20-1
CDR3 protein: SARDGSRNEQY

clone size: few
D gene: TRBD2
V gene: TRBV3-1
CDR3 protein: ASSHGTIDTGELF

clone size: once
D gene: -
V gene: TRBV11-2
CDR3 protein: ASSLGSVKGKQY

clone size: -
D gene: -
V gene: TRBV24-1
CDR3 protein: ATSDPGSNQPQH

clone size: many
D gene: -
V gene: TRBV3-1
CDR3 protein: ASSQDERAQY

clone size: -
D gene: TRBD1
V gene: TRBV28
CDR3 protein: ASSLFGRQGDGYT

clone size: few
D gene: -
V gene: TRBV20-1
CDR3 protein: SVIGEGVNYGYT

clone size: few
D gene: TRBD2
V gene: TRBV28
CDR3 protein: ASSPGLVLGTNEQF

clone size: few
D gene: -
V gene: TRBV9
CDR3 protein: ANSLGQPSSPLH

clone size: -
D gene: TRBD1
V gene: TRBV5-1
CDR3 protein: ASSQTGDYGYT

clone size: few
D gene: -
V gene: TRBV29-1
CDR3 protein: SVVEGSYGYT

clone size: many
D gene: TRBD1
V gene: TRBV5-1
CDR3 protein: ASSLNRGYEQY

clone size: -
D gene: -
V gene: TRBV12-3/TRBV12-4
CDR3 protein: ASRSGAPEAF

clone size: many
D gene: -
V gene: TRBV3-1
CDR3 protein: ASSHEENQPQH

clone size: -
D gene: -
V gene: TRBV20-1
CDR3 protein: SARRQAISEQY

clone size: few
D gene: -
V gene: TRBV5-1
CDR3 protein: ASSFQGNEQF

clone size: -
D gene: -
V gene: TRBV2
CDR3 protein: ASMSTVNQPQH

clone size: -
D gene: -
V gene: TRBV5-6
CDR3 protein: ASIKSGGPMQY

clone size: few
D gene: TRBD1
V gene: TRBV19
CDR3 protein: ASRDRGTNTEAF

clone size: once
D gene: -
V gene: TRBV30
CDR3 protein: AWSVGTLHNEQF

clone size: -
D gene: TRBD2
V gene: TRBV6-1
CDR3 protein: ASSDPIGRAIHEQY

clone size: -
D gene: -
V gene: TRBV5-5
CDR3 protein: ASSHGGSQAF

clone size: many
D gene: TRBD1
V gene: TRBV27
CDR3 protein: ASRTANPGQGNTEAF

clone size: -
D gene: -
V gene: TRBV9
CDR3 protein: ASSVEGGGYEQF

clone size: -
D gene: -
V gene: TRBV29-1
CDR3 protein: SVVRENTGELF

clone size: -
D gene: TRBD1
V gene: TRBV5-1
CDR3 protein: ASRTAGTGMDEQY

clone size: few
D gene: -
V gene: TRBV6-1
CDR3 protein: ASSDEYSRETQY

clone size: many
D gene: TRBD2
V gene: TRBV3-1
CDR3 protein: ASGRLAGETQY

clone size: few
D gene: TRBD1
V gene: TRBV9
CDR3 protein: ASSASIQGAPQETQY